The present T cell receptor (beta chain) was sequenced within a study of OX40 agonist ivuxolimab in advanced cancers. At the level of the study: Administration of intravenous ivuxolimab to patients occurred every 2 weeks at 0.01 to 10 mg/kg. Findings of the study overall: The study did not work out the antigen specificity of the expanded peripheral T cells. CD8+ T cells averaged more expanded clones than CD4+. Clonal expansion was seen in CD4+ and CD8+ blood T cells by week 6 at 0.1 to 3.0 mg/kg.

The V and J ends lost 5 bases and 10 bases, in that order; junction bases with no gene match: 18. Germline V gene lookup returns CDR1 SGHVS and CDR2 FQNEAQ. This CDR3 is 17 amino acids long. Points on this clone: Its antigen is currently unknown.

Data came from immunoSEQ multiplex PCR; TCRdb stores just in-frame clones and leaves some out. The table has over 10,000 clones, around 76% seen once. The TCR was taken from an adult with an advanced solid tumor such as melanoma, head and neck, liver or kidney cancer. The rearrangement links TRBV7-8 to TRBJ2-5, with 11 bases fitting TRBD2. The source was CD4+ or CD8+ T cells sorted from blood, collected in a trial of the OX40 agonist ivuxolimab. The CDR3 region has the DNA TGTGCCAGCAGCGGGAGAACTAGCGGGGGCTCCATTGGGATCCAGTACTTC. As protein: CASSGRTSGGSIGIQYF. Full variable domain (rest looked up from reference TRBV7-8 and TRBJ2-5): GAGVSQSPRYKVAKRGQDVALRCDPISGHVSLFWYQQALGQGPEFLTYFQNEAQLDKSGLPSDRFFAERPEGSVSTLKIQRTQQEDSAVYLCASSGRTSGGSIGIQYFGPGTRLLVL.